This passage covers 11 T cell receptor beta chains from one sample sequenced in a study of cytomegalovirus exposure and HLA in healthy donors. Primers included in the PCR were 60 Vbeta and 13 Jbeta primers. Assay used: immunoSEQ multiplex PCR; TCRdb lists only in-frame clones, some missing. The table shows approximately 100,000 clones, with roughly 82% occurring only once. Sequencing was carried out using PBMCs. The receptors stem from a man aged 35 to 55 in good health and CMV-seropositive.

This clone occurred a few times. This chain links TRBV5-6 with TRBJ1-4; 8 positions match TRBD1. The V and J ends lost 4 bases and 0 bases, in that order; junction bases with no gene match: 2. This CDR3 comprises 15 residues. Germline lookup yields CDR1 SGHDT and CDR2 YYEEEE. Here the CDR3 DNA reads TGTGCCAGCAGCCCACAGGGGGCAACTAATGAAAAACTGTTTTTT. Protein product: CASSPQGATNEKLFF. Looking up the rest from reference TRBV5-6 and TRBJ1-4 gives the full variable domain: DAGVTQSPTHLIKTRGQQVTLRCSPKSGHDTVSWYQQALGQGPQFIFQYYEEEERQRGNFPDRFSGHQFPNYSSELNVNALLLGDSALYLCASSPQGATNEKLFFGSGTQLSVL.

This sequence joins TRBV6-6 and TRBJ2-7, with a weak D call TRBD1 (5 bases). Germline loops: CDR1 MNHNY, CDR2 SVGAGI (reference sequence). The V end lost 7 bases, the J end lost 4 bases, and 17 bases lay between the germline ends. This CDR3 has 14 residues. CDR3 loop: CASIQYPQGYEQYF. In DNA, the CDR3 is TGTGCCAGCATCCAATATCCGCAGGGTTACGAGCAGTACTTC.

This sequence joins TRBV18 and TRBJ1-3; 8 bases are a match to TRBD1. Germline trimming cut 2 bases from V and 4 bases from J; bases unmatched to any gene: 10. The CDR3 is made up of 17 amino acids. Germline assignment: CDR1 KGHSH and CDR2 LQKENI. The CDR3 loop reads CASSPTPTGATGNTIYF. In nucleotides, the CDR3 is TGTGCCAGCTCACCAACCCCGACAGGGGCCACCGGAAACACCATATATTTT. Full variable domain (remainder filled in from reference TRBV18 and TRBJ1-3): NAGVMQNPRHLVRRRGQEARLRCSPMKGHSHVYWYRQLPEEGLKFMVYLQKENIIDESGMPKERFSAEFPKEGPSILRIQQVVRGDSAAYFCASSPTPTGATGNTIYFGEGSWLTVV.

The chain uses TRBV6-1 and TRBJ2-5; perhaps TRBD1 as D (5 bases). In germline, CDR1 is MNHNS, CDR2 SASEGT. Trimming stripped 6 bases from V and 5 bases from J, with 13 bases between. The CDR3 has 13 residues. In DNA, the CDR3 is TGTGCCAGCAGGGAAAGGGGCACTGAGACCCAGTACTTC. Protein product: CASRERGTETQYF.

The rearrangement joins TRBV29-1 to TRBJ2-3; 7 positions match TRBD1. The V gene's germline CDR1 is SQVTM and CDR2 ANQGSEA. V shed 4 bases, J shed 0 bases, and the junction held 7 bases outside the gene matches. This CDR3 is built from 15 residues. CDR3 in amino acids: CSVAFRDSSTDTQYF. CDR3 in DNA: TGCAGCGTTGCGTTCCGGGACAGTAGCACAGATACGCAGTATTTT.

The V call is TRBV5-4, the J call TRBJ2-7; D might be TRBD1 (6 bases). This CDR3 is built from 14 residues. Deletions cut 5 bases from V and 2 bases from J, with 14 bases between. Per the germline V gene, CDR1 is SGHNT and CDR2 is YYREEE (reference sequence). CDR3 protein: CASSFGAGAYEQYF. For the CDR3, the DNA is TGTGCCAGCAGTTTTGGGGCAGGGGCCTACGAGCAGTACTTC.

The chain couples TRBV19 to TRBJ1-2; a possible D gene is TRBD1 (6 bases). Germline assignment: CDR1 LNHDA and CDR2 SQIVND (reference sequence). CDR3 length: 13 amino acids. V gave up 6 bases and J gave up 7 bases, with 15 bases separating them. In nucleotides, the CDR3 is TGTGCCAGTAGGGACACAGGGCTCTTTGGCTACACCTTC. This translates into CASRDTGLFGYTF.

This chain links TRBV28 with TRBJ1-2, with 12 bases lining up with TRBD1. The V segment lost 6 bases and the J segment 4 bases; nucleotides outside the gene matches: 6. CDR3 length: 15 residues. Germline CDR1 MDHEN, CDR2 SYDVKM. In DNA, the CDR3 is TGTGCCAGCAGACCGGGACAGGGGGCGTCCTATGGCTACACCTTC. Its protein product is CASRPGQGASYGYTF.

The genes are TRBV4-2 and TRBJ2-1, with 9 bases fitting TRBD2. This CDR3 spans 19 amino acids. Germline V lookup: CDR1 LGHNA, CDR2 YNFKEQ. V gave up 0 bases and J gave up 4 bases; unmatched junction bases: 13. The CDR3 DNA follows: TGTGCCAGCAGCCAAGATAAGCTAGCGGGGTTCAGGGTATACAATGAGCAGTTCTTC. Translated, it gives CASSQDKLAGFRVYNEQFF.

The CDR3 DNA reads TGTGCCAGCAGTTTATCTGTGACACACCAAGATATGCAGCCCCAGCATTTT. Its protein is CASSLSVTHQDMQPQHF. V and J are TRBV28 and TRBJ1-5, with D unclear. This CDR3 has 17 amino acids. Trimming pared 1 base from V and 7 bases from J, leaving 20 bases between. The germline CDR1 and CDR2 sequences are MDHEN and SYDVKM.

With respect to this clone: At one boundary the junction diverges from the germline segment, which might be a read error. Additional DNA sequences in this sample encode the identical CDR3. The chain is built from TRBV7-3 and TRBJ2-6; D possibly corresponds to TRBD1 (5 bases). The CDR3 length is 14 residues. CDR1 and CDR2 (germline): SGHTA, FQGTGA. In DNA form, the CDR3 reads TGTGCCAGCAGCTTAGGGTCTGGGGCCAACGGCCTGACTTTC. It yields the protein CASSLGSGANGLTF. Full variable domain (rest looked up from reference TRBV7-3 and TRBJ2-6): GAGVSQTPSNKVTEKGKYVELRCDPISGHTALYWYRQSLGQGPEFLIYFQGTGAADDSGLPNDRFFAVRPEGSVSTLKIQRTERGDSAVYLCASSLGSGANGLTFGAGSRLTVL.